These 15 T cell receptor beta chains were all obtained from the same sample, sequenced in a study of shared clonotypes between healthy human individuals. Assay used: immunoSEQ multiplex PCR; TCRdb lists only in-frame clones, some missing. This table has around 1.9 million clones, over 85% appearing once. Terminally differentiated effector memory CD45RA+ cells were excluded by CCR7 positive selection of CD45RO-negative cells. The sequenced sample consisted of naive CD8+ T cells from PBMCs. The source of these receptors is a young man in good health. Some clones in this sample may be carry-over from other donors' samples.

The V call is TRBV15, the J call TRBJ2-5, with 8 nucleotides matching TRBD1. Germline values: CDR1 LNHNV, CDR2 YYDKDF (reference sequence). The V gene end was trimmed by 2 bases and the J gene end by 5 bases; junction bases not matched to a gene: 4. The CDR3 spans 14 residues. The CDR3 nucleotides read TGTGCCACCAGCAGACCGACAGGGGCCGAGACCCAGTACTTC. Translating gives CATSRPTGAETQYF.

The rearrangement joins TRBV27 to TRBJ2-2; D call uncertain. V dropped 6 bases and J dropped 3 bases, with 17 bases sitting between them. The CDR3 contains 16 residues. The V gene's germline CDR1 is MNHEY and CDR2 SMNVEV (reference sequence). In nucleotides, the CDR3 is TGTGCCAGCAGCGGGCAAATCGGACGAGACACCGGGGAGCTGTTTTTT. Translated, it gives CASSGQIGRDTGELFF.

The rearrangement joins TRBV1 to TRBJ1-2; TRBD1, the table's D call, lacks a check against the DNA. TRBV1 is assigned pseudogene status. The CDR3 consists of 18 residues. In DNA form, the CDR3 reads TGCACCAGCTGGGGTTCTCGGGACAGGAGACTTTTTAACTATGGCTACACCTTC. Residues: CTSWGSRDRRLFNYGYTF.

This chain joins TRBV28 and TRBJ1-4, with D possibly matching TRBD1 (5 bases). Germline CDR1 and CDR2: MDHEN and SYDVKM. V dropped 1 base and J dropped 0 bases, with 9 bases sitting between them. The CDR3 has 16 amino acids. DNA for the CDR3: TGTGCCAGCAGTTTATTGGGGCCCGCAACTAATGAAAAACTGTTTTTT. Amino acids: CASSLLGPATNEKLFF.

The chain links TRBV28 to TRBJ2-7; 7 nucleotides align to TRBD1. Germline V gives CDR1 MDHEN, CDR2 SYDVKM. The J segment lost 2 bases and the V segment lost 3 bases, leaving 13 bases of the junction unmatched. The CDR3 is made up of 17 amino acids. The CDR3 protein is CASSFNPDRAATYEQYF. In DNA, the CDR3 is TGTGCCAGCAGTTTCAATCCCGACAGGGCGGCCACCTACGAGCAGTACTTC.

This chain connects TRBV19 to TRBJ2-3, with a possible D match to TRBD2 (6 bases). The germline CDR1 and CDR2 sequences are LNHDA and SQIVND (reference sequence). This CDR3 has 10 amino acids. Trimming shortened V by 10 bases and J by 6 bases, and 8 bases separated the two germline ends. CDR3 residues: CATAGDTQYF. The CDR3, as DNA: TGTGCCACCGCGGGGGATACGCAGTATTTT.

In nucleotides, the CDR3 is TGTGCCAGCAGCTTAACAGGGGGGGCCTACGAGCAGTACTTC. Translated: CASSLTGGAYEQYF. V is TRBV5-5 and J is TRBJ2-7, with D possibly being TRBD1 (8 bases). Germline-derived CDR1 and CDR2 are SGHKS and YYEKEE (reference sequence). The CDR3 consists of 14 residues. V was shortened by 2 bases and J by 2 bases, with 11 bases between the two germline ends.

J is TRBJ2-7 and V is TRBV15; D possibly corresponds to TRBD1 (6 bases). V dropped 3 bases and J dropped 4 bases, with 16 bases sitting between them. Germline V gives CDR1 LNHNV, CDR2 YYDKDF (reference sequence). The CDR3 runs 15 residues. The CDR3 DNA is TGTGCCACCAGCAGCCGGGACACCTTTTTGTACGAGCAGTACTTC. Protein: CATSSRDTFLYEQYF.

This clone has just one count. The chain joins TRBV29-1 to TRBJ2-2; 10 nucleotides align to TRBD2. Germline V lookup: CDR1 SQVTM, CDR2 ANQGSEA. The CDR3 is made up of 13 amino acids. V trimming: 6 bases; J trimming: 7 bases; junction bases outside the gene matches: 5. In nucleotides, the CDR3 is TGCAGCGTCCCAGCGGGAGGGAACGGGGAGCTGTTTTTT. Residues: CSVPAGGNGELFF.

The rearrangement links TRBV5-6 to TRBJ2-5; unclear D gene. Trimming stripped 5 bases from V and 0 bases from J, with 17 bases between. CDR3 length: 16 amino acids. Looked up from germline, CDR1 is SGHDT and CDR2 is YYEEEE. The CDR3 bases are TGTGCCAGCAGTGTTCGCGCGGCCGAGTACCAAGAGACCCAGTACTTC. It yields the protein CASSVRAAEYQETQYF.

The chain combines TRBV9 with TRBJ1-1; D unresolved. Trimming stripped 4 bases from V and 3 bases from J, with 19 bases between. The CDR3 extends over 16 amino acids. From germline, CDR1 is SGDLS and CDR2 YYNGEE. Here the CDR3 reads CASSPHAIATDTEAFF. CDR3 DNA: TGTGCCAGCAGCCCCCATGCGATCGCCACGGACACTGAAGCTTTCTTT. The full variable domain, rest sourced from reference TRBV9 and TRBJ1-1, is DSGVTQTPKHLITATGQRVTLRCSPRSGDLSVYWYQQSLDQGLQFLIQYYNGEERAKGNILERFSAQQFPDLHSELNLSSLELGDSALYFCASSPHAIATDTEAFFGQGTRLTVV.

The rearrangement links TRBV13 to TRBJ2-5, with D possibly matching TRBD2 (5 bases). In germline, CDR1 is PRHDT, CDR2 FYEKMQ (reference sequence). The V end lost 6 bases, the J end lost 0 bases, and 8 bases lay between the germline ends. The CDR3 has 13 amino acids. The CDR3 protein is CASRTGNQETQYF. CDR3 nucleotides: TGTGCCAGCAGAACCGGGAACCAAGAGACCCAGTACTTC.

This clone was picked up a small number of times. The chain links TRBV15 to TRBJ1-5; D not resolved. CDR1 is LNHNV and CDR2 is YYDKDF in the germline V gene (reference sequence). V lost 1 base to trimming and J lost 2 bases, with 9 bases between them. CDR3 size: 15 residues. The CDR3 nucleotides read TGTGCCACCAGCAGAGGGTCGGGCGGCAATCAGCCCCAGCATTTT. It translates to CATSRGSGGNQPQHF.

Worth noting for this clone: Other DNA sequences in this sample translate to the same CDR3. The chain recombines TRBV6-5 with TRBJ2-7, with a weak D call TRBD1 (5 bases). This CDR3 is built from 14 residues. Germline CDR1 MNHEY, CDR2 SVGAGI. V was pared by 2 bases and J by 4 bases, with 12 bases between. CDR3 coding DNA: TGTGCCAGCAGTTACGGGGCAGCTACGTACGAGCAGTACTTC. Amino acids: CASSYGAATYEQYF.

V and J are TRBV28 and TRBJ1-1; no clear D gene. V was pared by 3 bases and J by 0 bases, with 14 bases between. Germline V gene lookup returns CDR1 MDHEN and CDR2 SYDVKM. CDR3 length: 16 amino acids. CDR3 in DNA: TGTGCCAGCAGTTTGGGAGACACCGACATGAACACTGAAGCTTTCTTT. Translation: CASSLGDTDMNTEAFF.